The rows below give T cell receptor beta chains drawn from one sample of a study of beta chain features in type 1 diabetes. TCRdb keeps only in-frame clones here, not all; method: immunoSEQ multiplex PCR. Of around 290,000 clones in the sample, about 7.8% were seen once. Material for sequencing was central memory CD4+ T cells from blood. Receptor source: a woman between 18 and 30 years old in good health. Both conserved end residues are part of each CDR3. A D gene is named only where the DNA matches it firmly. The size field is filled for only some rows; it gives once, few, many or a size class.

-	TRBD1	TRBV19	TRBJ2-3	CASRSGQRLIDTQYF	TGTGCCAGTAGGTCGGGACAGCGTCTGATAGATACGCAGTATTTT
-	-	TRBV30	TRBJ1-1	CAWSTGGYTEAFF	TGTGCCTGGAGTACGGGCGGGTACACTGAAGCTTTCTTT
-	-	TRBV7-8	TRBJ1-5	CASSSEKGVYQPQHF	TGTGCCAGCAGCTCCGAAAAGGGGGTGTATCAGCCCCAGCATTTT
many	-	TRBV5-1	TRBJ2-1	CASSADLNSYNEQFF	TGCGCCAGCAGCGCAGACTTAAACTCCTACAATGAGCAGTTCTTC
-	TRBD2	TRBV5-1	TRBJ2-3	CASSSRTSSYVEQGTQYF	TGCGCCAGCAGCTCAAGGACTAGCTCTTACGTGGAACAAGGTACGCAGTATTTT
-	-	TRBV5-1	TRBJ2-1	CASSLGLLEQFF	TGCGCCAGCAGCCTCGGACTCCTTGAGCAGTTCTTC
few	-	TRBV28	TRBJ1-1	CASSAPGGSTEAFF	TGTGCCAGCAGCGCCCCGGGGGGGAGCACTGAAGCTTTCTTT
few	-	TRBV9	TRBJ2-5	CASSVLGGRQETQYF	TGTGCCAGCAGCGTATTAGGGGGGAGGCAAGAGACCCAGTACTTC
-	-	TRBV27	TRBJ2-7	CASSFLSRAYEQYF	TGTGCCAGCAGTTTTTTATCCCGGGCCTACGAGCAGTACTTC
few	-	TRBV12-5	TRBJ2-2	CASGVGIGRVTGELFF	TGTGCTAGTGGCGTTGGGATAGGCAGGGTAACCGGGGAGCTGTTTTTT
many	TRBD1	TRBV5-6	TRBJ2-5	CASSLERTGGGGTQYF	TGTGCCAGCAGCTTGGAACGGACAGGGGGAGGAGGGACCCAGTACTTC
few	-	TRBV27	TRBJ1-5	CASSLSYNNQPQHF	TGTGCCAGCAGTTTATCATATAATAATCAGCCCCAGCATTTT
-	-	TRBV28	TRBJ1-2	CASTSSRDGYGYTF	TGTGCCAGCACCTCGTCCAGGGACGGCTATGGCTACACCTTC
-	-	TRBV30	TRBJ2-7	CAWSVDQGGHEQYF	TGTGCCTGGAGTGTCGATCAGGGGGGGCACGAGCAGTACTTC
-	TRBD1	TRBV7-2	TRBJ2-1	CASSLAPRGSVDNEQFF	TGTGCCAGCAGCTTAGCACCCAGGGGGTCTGTGGACAATGAGCAGTTCTTC
-	-	TRBV10-3	TRBJ2-5	CAISESRGRPQYF	TGTGCCATCAGTGAGTCGAGGGGTCGTCCCCAGTACTTC
many	TRBD1	TRBV18	TRBJ1-1	CASSPPDRVKPEAFF	TGTGCCAGCTCACCACCGGACAGGGTGAAGCCCGAAGCTTTCTTT
few	TRBD1	TRBV27	TRBJ2-1	CASIRLGTGTYNEQFF	TGTGCCAGCATACGGCTTGGGACAGGGACCTACAATGAGCAGTTCTTC
few	-	TRBV28	TRBJ1-6	CASSLAGVNSPLHF	TGTGCCAGCAGTTTGGCAGGGGTGAATTCACCCCTCCACTTT
few	-	TRBV28	TRBJ1-4	CASSLGGVNEKLFF	TGTGCCAGCAGTTTGGGGGGAGTTAATGAAAAACTGTTTTTT
few	TRBD2	TRBV5-1	TRBJ2-3	CASSLAMLAGGVYSQYF	TGCGCCAGCAGCTTGGCCATGCTAGCGGGAGGAGTCTATTCGCAGTATTTT
-	-	TRBV28	TRBJ1-3	CASSSASGNTIYF	TGTGCCAGCAGTTCAGCCTCTGGAAACACCATATATTTT
-	-	TRBV6-1	TRBJ2-3	CATADRDTDTQYF	TGTGCCACCGCGGACAGAGACACAGATACGCAGTATTTT
many	TRBD2	TRBV30	TRBJ2-1	CAWSGLAGPGEQFF	TGTGCCTGGAGTGGACTAGCGGGACCCGGGGAGCAGTTCTTC
-	TRBD1	TRBV30	TRBJ1-4	CAWARDRGSNEKLFF	TGTGCCTGGGCCCGGGACAGGGGATCGAATGAAAAACTGTTTTTT
few	-	TRBV10-1	TRBJ2-2	CASSECHTGELFF	TGCGCCAGCAGTGAGTGCCACACCGGGGAGCTGTTTTTT
-	-	TRBV4-2	TRBJ2-1	CASSQDPGDEQFF	TGTGCCAGCAGCCAAGATCCCGGGGATGAGCAGTTCTTC
few	-	TRBV29-1	TRBJ2-5	CSFRTGRAETQYF	TGCAGCTTCAGGACAGGGAGGGCGGAGACCCAGTACTTC
many	TRBD1	TRBV4-1	TRBJ1-4	CASSQEGTGDYEKLFF	TGCGCCAGCAGCCAAGAGGGGACAGGAGACTATGAAAAACTGTTTTTT
-	-	TRBV11-2	TRBJ1-1	CASSLMRTEAFF	TGTGCCAGCAGCTTAATGAGGACTGAAGCTTTCTTT
few	-	TRBV6-1	TRBJ1-1	CASIRTQGVDTEAFF	TGTGCCAGCATAAGAACACAGGGTGTGGACACTGAAGCTTTCTTT
-	-	TRBV2	TRBJ2-7	CASSYEGRRGEQYF	TGTGCCAGCAGTTATGAAGGCCGCCGCGGCGAGCAGTACTTC
-	-	TRBV7-9	TRBJ2-5	CASSRSAGAGKAETQYF	TGTGCCAGCAGCCGATCGGCGGGGGCAGGGAAGGCAGAGACCCAGTACTTC
few	-	TRBV29-1	TRBJ1-2	CSTLGGVEYYTF	TGCAGCACACTGGGGGGAGTCGAGTACTACACCTTC
-	-	TRBV7-2	TRBJ1-5	CASSRWRDQPQHF	TGTGCCAGCAGCAGGTGGAGGGATCAGCCCCAGCATTTT
-	-	TRBV9	TRBJ1-1	CASSPRQYNTEAFF	TGTGCCAGCAGCCCGCGACAGTACAACACTGAAGCTTTCTTT
few	-	TRBV7-2	TRBJ1-5	CASSLGVREAQPQHF	TGTGCCAGCAGCTTAGGTGTCCGGGAAGCACAGCCCCAGCATTTT
-	TRBD2	TRBV5-1	TRBJ2-5	CASSLGLAGGGETQYF	TGCGCCAGCAGCTTGGGGTTAGCGGGAGGAGGAGAGACCCAGTACTTC
few	-	TRBV6-4	TRBJ1-5	CASSQKSGNQPQHF	TGTGCCAGCAGTCAGAAGTCTGGCAATCAGCCCCAGCATTTT
few	-	TRBV7-3	TRBJ1-2	CASSPNSAYGYTF	TGTGCCAGCAGCCCCAACAGCGCCTATGGCTACACCTTC
-	-	TRBV7-2	TRBJ1-2	CASSLRGVGYGYTF	TGTGCCAGCAGCCTAAGGGGCGTTGGATATGGCTACACCTTC
few	TRBD2	TRBV7-3	TRBJ2-3	CASSPSGLARTDTQYF	TGTGCCAGCAGCCCGTCGGGACTAGCCCGCACAGATACGCAGTATTTT
few	TRBD2	TRBV4-2	TRBJ2-7	CASSQAERAGSSYEQYF	TGTGCCAGCAGCCAAGCAGAACGAGCGGGATCCTCCTACGAGCAGTACTTC
few	TRBD1	TRBV28	TRBJ1-2	CASRTGTGYGYTF	TGTGCCAGCAGGACCGGGACAGGCTATGGCTACACCTTC
many	-	TRBV9	TRBJ1-6	CAVPRGSNSPLHF	TGTGCCGTTCCGAGGGGGTCGAATTCACCCCTCCACTTT
-	-	TRBV7-2	TRBJ2-3	CASSLDAVTGTDTQYF	TGTGCCAGCAGCTTAGATGCGGTGACGGGCACAGATACGCAGTATTTT
many	-	TRBV7-9	TRBJ2-3	CASSSRIQGADTQYF	TGTGCCAGCAGCTCTCGAATTCAGGGAGCAGATACGCAGTATTTT
-	TRBD1	TRBV7-2	TRBJ1-3	CASSARQGTGNTIYF	TGTGCCAGCAGCGCACGACAGGGAACTGGAAACACCATATATTTT
few	TRBD1	TRBV28	TRBJ1-1	CAILSWDRGHAEAFF	TGTGCCATTCTTTCATGGGACAGGGGGCATGCTGAAGCTTTCTTT
-	-	TRBV19	TRBJ2-4	CASKEGWGSTKNIQYF	TGTGCCAGTAAGGAGGGTTGGGGTTCAACCAAAAACATTCAGTACTTC